This TCR beta chain comes out of a study of human T cells and chemical hapten exposure. This clonotype was observed many times. Germline lookup yields CDR1 MNHEY and CDR2 SVGAGI. V was shortened by 6 bases and J by 3 bases, with 13 bases between the two germline ends. CDR3 length equals 14 residues. Time point denoted: pre-sensitization, week 0. This sample's treatment: therapeutic diphenylcyclopropenone sensitization with weekly scalp DPC. TCRdb passed the RACE reads through MiXCR, listing each CDR3 protein once. The sample includes over 300,000 distinct CDR3 sequences, approximately 5% of them seen just once.

This clonotype was obtained from a woman aged 45-65 years with alopecia areata. Some clones in this sample may be carry-over from other donors' samples. V is TRBV6-5 and J is TRBJ2-3; D assignment may be TRBD1 or TRBD2 (5 bases each). The sample in question was whole blood, obtained in connection with sensitization to the hapten diphenylcyclopropenone (DPC). The CDR3: CASRPGLATDTQYF. The DNA for the CDR3 is TGTGCCAGCAGGCCGGGGCTAGCAACAGATACGCAGTATTTT.